What follows are 7 T cell receptor beta chains derived from one specimen sequenced in a study of T cell responses to AZD1222 COVID-19 vaccine. The method was immunoSEQ multiplex PCR; TCRdb's version includes in-frame clones alone and lacks a portion of them. The repertoire has about 150,000 clones, about 92% of them found once; the top ten carry about 3.6%. The sample consisted of peripheral blood, taken 28 days after the second AZD1222 dose. All receptors derive from an adult who received the AZD1222 COVID-19 vaccine.

The sample holds one count of this clone. CDR3 protein: CASSSRLGISPLHF. CDR3 nucleotides: TGTGCCAGCAGCTCGAGGCTAGGAATTTCACCCCTCCACTTT. The chain uses TRBV7-2 and TRBJ1-6; no reliable D call. V lost 4 bases to trimming and J lost 9 bases, with 13 bases between them. Germline assignment: CDR1 SGHTA and CDR2 FQGNSA. The CDR3 totals 14 residues.

To note about this clone: Compared with germline, one end of the junction differs, possibly owing to a read error. The V and J genes are TRBV2 and TRBJ1-1; no reliable D call. Looked up from germline, CDR1 is SNHLY and CDR2 is FYNNEI. The CDR3 is 10 amino acids. The CDR3 here is CASGDRRTFF. The CDR3 DNA follows: TGTGCCAGCGGTGATCGACGGACTTTCTTT.

In this sample, this clone turned up once. The CDR3, as DNA: TGTGCCAGCAGCTTGGTTGGGACCAACACTGAAGCTTTCTTT. Protein product: CASSLVGTNTEAFF. V and J are TRBV5-4 and TRBJ1-1, with a weak D call TRBD1 (5 bases). V dropped 0 bases and J dropped 2 bases, with 8 bases sitting between them. This CDR3 region has 14 residues. Germline CDR1 SGHNT, CDR2 YYREEE (reference sequence).

The rearrangement joins TRBV4-1 to TRBJ2-1, with D unclear. The length of the CDR3 is 14 residues. Germline V lookup: CDR1 MGHRA, CDR2 YSYEKL. Trimming cost V 6 bases and J 3 bases, with 12 bases left between them. The CDR3 DNA reads as TGCGCCAGCAGTACGGATCTTCTCTACAATGAGCAGTTCTTC. It specifies CASSTDLLYNEQFF.

The chain carries TRBV5-1 and TRBJ2-1, with D perhaps matching TRBD2 (5 bases). The V and J ends lost 0 bases and 5 bases respectively, with 12 bases between them. Germline assignment: CDR1 SGHRS and CDR2 YFSETQ. The CDR3 runs to 15 residues. The CDR3 nucleotides read TGCGCCAGCAGCTTGGCTCCGGGAAACCACAATGAGCAGTTCTTC. Its protein product is CASSLAPGNHNEQFF.

The chain employs TRBV24-1 and TRBJ2-7; 9 bases agree with TRBD1. The V gene's germline CDR1 is KGHDR and CDR2 SFDVKD. This CDR3 region has 15 residues. The trim removed 7 bases at V and 1 base at J, leaving 7 bases unmatched. CDR3 protein: CATRETGGRSYEQYF. CDR3 bases: TGTGCCACCAGGGAAACAGGGGGCAGGTCCTACGAGCAGTACTTC.

V is TRBV7-2 and J is TRBJ2-7; D not certain. Trimming took 1 base from V and 5 from J, leaving 15 bases between them. The length of the CDR3 is 15 residues. Germline V gene data show CDR1 as SGHTA and CDR2 as FQGNSA. CDR3 sequence reads: CASSLGASSVNEQYF. CDR3 nucleotides: TGTGCCAGCAGCTTAGGGGCCTCATCCGTGAACGAGCAGTACTTC.